The sequence of this TCR beta chain was determined in a study of T cells in Graves' hyperthyroidism and ophthalmopathy. General study findings and limits: A 13 V-J model separated ophthalmopathy from stable hyperthyroidism.

Hyperthyroidism, newly diagnosed and lasting under 2 months, affected patients aged 18 to 65. Patients were excluded because of uncontrolled infection, other autoimmune disease, pregnancy or lactation. Fresh peripheral blood, 10 ml, was the source of the PBMCs. This clonotype was found a few times. Its specificity is unknown. RNA transcripts yielded amplified TCR beta CDR3 regions. The HTBI set primed first-round TCR CDR3 RT-PCR. TCRdb processed the multiplex PCR reads anew with MiXCR; each CDR3 protein has one entry. The table has 600,000 to 750,000 distinct CDR3 sequences, 17% seen once. CDR1 is DFQATT and CDR2 is SNEGSKA in the germline V gene (reference sequence). Trimming removed 2 bases at V and 0 bases at J, with 10 bases between. The CDR3 contains 15 residues.

The clonotype comes from a man aged 45-60 years with Graves' hyperthyroidism. The sample taken for sequencing was blood. The rearrangement links TRBV20-1 to TRBJ2-2; no firm D call. The CDR3 DNA reads as TGCAGTGCTAGACGAACCGACCCGAACACCGGGGAGCTGTTTTTT. It yields the protein CSARRTDPNTGELFF.